This T cell receptor (beta chain) was captured in a study of T cells after yellow fever vaccination. Study-wide results and limits: There was a small share of clonotypes that showed up in both the CD4 and CD8 compartments.

The table lists this clonotype with a few counts. Antigen specificity is unknown. TCRdb passed the 5' RACE reads through MiXCR, listing each CDR3 protein once. The sample has a few hundred thousand distinct CDR3 sequences, roughly 7% seen once. This sequence originates from a man in his late teens or twenties who received the YFV17D yellow fever vaccine. Source: PBMCs, taken around 45 days after the first yellow fever vaccination.

The CDR3 nucleotides are TGTGCCAGCAGCCACCTAAGCGGGGCCATCTCCTACGAGCAGTACTTC. This sequence encodes CASSHLSGAISYEQYF. V is TRBV3-1 and J is TRBJ2-7, with 7 bases aligning to TRBD2. Germline CDR1 and CDR2: LGHDT and YNNKEL (reference sequence). The CDR3 spans 16 residues. J lost 0 bases, V lost 3 bases, and 8 bases had no gene match.